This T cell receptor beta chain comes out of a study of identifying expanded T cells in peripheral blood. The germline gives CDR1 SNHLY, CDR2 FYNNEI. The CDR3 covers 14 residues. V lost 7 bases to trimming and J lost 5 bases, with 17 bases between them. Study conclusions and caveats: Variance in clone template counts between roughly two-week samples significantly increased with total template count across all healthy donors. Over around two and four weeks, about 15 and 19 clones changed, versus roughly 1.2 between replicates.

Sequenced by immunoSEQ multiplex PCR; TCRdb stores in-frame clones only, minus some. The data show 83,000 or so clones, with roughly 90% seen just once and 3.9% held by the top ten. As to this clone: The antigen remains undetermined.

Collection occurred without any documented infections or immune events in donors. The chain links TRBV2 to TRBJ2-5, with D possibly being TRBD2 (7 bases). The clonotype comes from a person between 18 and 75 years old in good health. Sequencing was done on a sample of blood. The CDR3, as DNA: TGTGCCAGCACCTACCTGGGGGGGCCGGAGACCCAGTACTTC. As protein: CASTYLGGPETQYF.